The present T cell receptor (beta chain) was sequenced within a study of Tregs in tolerant kidney transplant recipients. Study-level points and caveats: Biological reproducibility was not directly addressed in this study. Tregs expanded with activated donor B cells seemed most donor-specific.

Unstimulated regulatory T cells (CD4+CD25+CD127-), CD4+CD25- non-regulatory cells, CD4 and CD8 cells were FACS-sorted from thawed PBMCs. This clone was seen a handful of times. Its antigen is unknown. The CDR3 loop spans 15 amino acids. The V gene lost 4 bases and the J gene lost 0 bases, with 11 bases spanning the gap. Germline V gene lookup returns CDR1 SGDLS and CDR2 YYNGEE. Profiled with immunoSEQ multiplex PCR; TCRdb holds only in-frame clones, not every one. In the table there are more than 90,000 clones, about 91% of which are singletons. The chain is built from TRBV9 and TRBJ1-3; D unclear. Sequencing input: CD4+ T cells from blood. The clonotype originates from a human donor in good health. The CDR3 sequence is CASSPRVLSGNTIYF. The CDR3 DNA is TGTGCCAGCAGCCCCCGCGTCCTCTCTGGAAACACCATATATTTT.